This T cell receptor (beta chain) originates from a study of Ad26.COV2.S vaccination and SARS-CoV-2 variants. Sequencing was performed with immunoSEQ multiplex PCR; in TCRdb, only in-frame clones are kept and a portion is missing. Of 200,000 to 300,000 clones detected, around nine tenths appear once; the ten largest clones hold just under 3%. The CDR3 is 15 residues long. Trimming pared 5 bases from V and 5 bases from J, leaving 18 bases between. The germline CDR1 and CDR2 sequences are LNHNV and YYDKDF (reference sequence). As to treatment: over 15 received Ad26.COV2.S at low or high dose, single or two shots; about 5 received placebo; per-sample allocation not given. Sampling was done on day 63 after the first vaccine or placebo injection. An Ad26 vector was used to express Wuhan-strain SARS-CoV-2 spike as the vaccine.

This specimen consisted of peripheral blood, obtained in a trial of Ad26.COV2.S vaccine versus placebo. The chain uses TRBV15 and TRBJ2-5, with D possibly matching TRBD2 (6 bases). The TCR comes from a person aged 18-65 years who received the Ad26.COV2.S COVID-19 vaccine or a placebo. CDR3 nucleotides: TGTGCCACCAGCCGCTTCGGGCAGGGAGGTGAGACCCAGTACTTC. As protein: CATSRFGQGGETQYF.